The 29 T cell receptor beta chains below come from one sample, sequenced in a study of blood T cell repertoires in COVID-19. The assay was immunoSEQ multiplex PCR, and TCRdb's table has in-frame clones only and misses some. The sample contains almost 90,000 clones, 88% of which appear only once. The sample consisted of peripheral blood. These receptor sequences come from an elderly man with acute or convalescent COVID-19.

CDR3 loop: CASSAGPYGYTF. DNA for the CDR3: TGTGCCAGTAGTGCGGGGCCCTATGGCTACACCTTC. The chain links TRBV19 to TRBJ1-2, with D possibly being TRBD1 (5 bases). Trimming removed 5 bases from V and 4 bases from J, with 8 bases in between. CDR3 length: 12 residues. From germline, CDR1 is LNHDA and CDR2 SQIVND (reference sequence). Using reference TRBV19 and TRBJ1-2 for the parts outside the CDR3, the full variable domain is DGGITQSPKYLFRKEGQNVTLSCEQNLNHDAMYWYRQDPGQGLRLIYYSQIVNDFQKGDIAEGYSVSREKKESFPLTVTSAQKNPTAFYLCASSAGPYGYTFGSGTRLTVV.

The V call is TRBV14, the J call TRBJ2-3; weak D call: TRBD2 (7 bases). This CDR3 has 15 amino acids. Trimming removed 4 bases from V and 2 bases from J, with 13 bases in between. CDR1 is SGHDN, CDR2 FVKESK, per germline. CDR3 amino acids: CASSPGGRFTDTQYF. Written as DNA, the CDR3 is TGTGCCAGCAGCCCGGGGGGCAGGTTCACAGATACGCAGTATTTT.

J is TRBJ2-1 and V is TRBV25-1; D is uncertain. This CDR3 is built from 15 residues. Germline V gene sequence: CDR1 MGHDK, CDR2 SYGVNS. V was clipped by 3 bases and J by 2 bases, with 11 bases between them. CDR3 sequence (DNA): TGTGCCAGCAGTGACAGCGCTAAACCCTACAATGAGCAGTTCTTC. It codes for CASSDSAKPYNEQFF.

The chain joins TRBV30 to TRBJ1-1; the D is unclear. Germline-derived CDR1 and CDR2 are GTSNPN and SVGIG (reference sequence). The CDR3 extends over 13 amino acids. The ends were cut back, 2 bases at V and 1 base at J, with 8 bases in the middle. CDR3 nucleotide sequence: TGTGCCTGGAGTTCACAGTCGAACACTGAAGCTTTCTTT. Amino acids: CAWSSQSNTEAFF.

V and J are TRBV27 and TRBJ1-1; TRBD1 matches 9 bases. J was trimmed by 0 bases and V by 5 bases; bases with no gene match: 7. This CDR3 has 16 residues. Germline-derived CDR1 and CDR2 are MNHEY and SMNVEV (reference sequence). This CDR3 reads CASSQRTGAMNTEAFF. Here the CDR3 DNA reads TGTGCCAGCAGTCAACGGACAGGGGCCATGAACACTGAAGCTTTCTTT.

J is TRBJ2-2 and V is TRBV5-1, with 9 bases that match TRBD1. V gave up 3 bases and J gave up 7 bases; unmatched junction bases: 7. The CDR3 contains 15 residues. Germline assignment: CDR1 SGHRS and CDR2 YFSETQ. CDR3 region: CASSYGQGRIGELFF. Here the CDR3 DNA reads TGCGCCAGCAGCTACGGACAGGGGAGGATCGGGGAGCTGTTTTTT. Full variable domain (missing parts from reference TRBV5-1 and TRBJ2-2): KAGVTQTPRYLIKTRGQQVTLSCSPISGHRSVSWYQQTPGQGLQFLFEYFSETQRNKGNFPGRFSGRQFSNSRSEMNVSTLELGDSALYLCASSYGQGRIGELFFGEGSRLTVL.

V is TRBV19 and J is TRBJ2-2; weak D call: TRBD2 (6 bases). Germline lookup yields CDR1 LNHDA and CDR2 SQIVND (reference sequence). V gave up 4 bases and J gave up 5 bases, with 8 bases separating them. This CDR3 is 13 amino acids long. DNA of the CDR3: TGTGCCAGTAGTAATGCGGGGACCGGGGAGCTGTTTTTT. This sequence encodes CASSNAGTGELFF. Filled out from reference TRBV19 and TRBJ2-2, the complete variable domain reads DGGITQSPKYLFRKEGQNVTLSCEQNLNHDAMYWYRQDPGQGLRLIYYSQIVNDFQKGDIAEGYSVSREKKESFPLTVTSAQKNPTAFYLCASSNAGTGELFFGEGSRLTVL.

This chain links TRBV5-1 with TRBJ2-5, with TRBD2 matching 7 bases. The CDR3 extends over 13 amino acids. Germline lookup yields CDR1 SGHRS and CDR2 YFSETQ. With V trimmed by 2 bases and J by 4 bases, 2 bases remained unmatched. CDR3 protein: CASSFPGGETQYF. CDR3 bases: TGCGCCAGCAGCTTTCCGGGGGGAGAGACCCAGTACTTC.

This clone was recorded once. This chain joins TRBV19 and TRBJ2-1; 9 positions agree with TRBD2. Germline-derived CDR1 and CDR2 are LNHDA and SQIVND (reference sequence). This CDR3 has 18 residues. V was clipped by 5 bases and J by 5 bases; unmatched bases: 16. The CDR3 coding sequence is TGTGCCAGTAGTCCTGGGACCCGGACTAGCGATTTCAACAATGAGCAGTTCTTC. It codes for CASSPGTRTSDFNNEQFF.

The chain couples TRBV5-6 to TRBJ2-3, with 11 nucleotides matching TRBD2. The V segment lost 1 base and the J segment 6 bases; nucleotides outside the gene matches: 4. CDR1 and CDR2 (germline): SGHDT, YYEEEE. The CDR3 is 15 residues long. The CDR3 DNA follows: TGTGCCAGCAGCTTGTTAGCGGGAGGGCGGGATACGCAGTATTTT. Its translation is CASSLLAGGRDTQYF.

This clone came up a few times. This chain uses TRBV2 with TRBJ1-1; no clear D gene. Trimming left V 3 bases short and J 3 bases short, with 5 bases between. The CDR3 consists of 12 residues. Germline assignment: CDR1 SNHLY and CDR2 FYNNEI. This CDR3 reads CASSDGYTEAFF. The CDR3 DNA reads as TGTGCCAGCAGTGACGGGTACACTGAAGCTTTCTTT.

The V and J genes are TRBV6-1 and TRBJ2-2; D not resolved. The CDR3 contains 14 residues. Deletions cut 2 bases from V and 3 bases from J, with 7 bases between. CDR1 and CDR2 (germline): MNHNS, SASEGT. The CDR3 nucleotides read TGTGCCAGCAGTGAAACAGCCTACACCGGGGAGCTGTTTTTT. Its protein is CASSETAYTGELFF.

The V gene is TRBV7-2, the J gene TRBJ2-1, with 7 bases fitting TRBD1. CDR1 SGHTA and CDR2 FQGNSA come from the germline V gene. Losses at the gene ends were 5 bases for V and 2 bases for J; bases not matched to a gene: 9. The CDR3 extends over 16 amino acids. CDR3 nucleotide sequence: TGTGCCAGCAGCCGGTCTCAGGGACAGCCCTACAATGAGCAGTTCTTC. Encoded protein: CASSRSQGQPYNEQFF. Supplemented by reference TRBV7-2 and TRBJ2-1, the full variable domain reads GAGVSQSPSNKVTEKGKDVELRCDPISGHTALYWYRQSLGQGLEFLIYFQGNSAPDKSGLPSDRFSAERTGGSVSTLTIQRTQQEDSAVYLCASSRSQGQPYNEQFFGPGTRLTVL.

The chain uses TRBV28 and TRBJ2-7, with unresolved D. Looked up from germline, CDR1 is MDHEN and CDR2 is SYDVKM. CDR3 length: 13 residues. V was pared by 4 bases and J by 3 bases, with 10 bases between. The DNA of the CDR3 is TGTGCCAGCAGTTCCCCACTGAACTACGAGCAGTACTTC. Its translation is CASSSPLNYEQYF.

The genes are TRBV5-5 and TRBJ2-1; 7 bases agree with TRBD2. J was trimmed by 0 bases and V by 1 base; bases with no gene match: 13. The V gene's germline CDR1 is SGHKS and CDR2 YYEKEE (reference sequence). This CDR3 spans 19 amino acids. CDR3: CASSLSSGSYFGSYNEQFF. The CDR3 DNA sequence: TGTGCCAGCAGCTTGTCTAGCGGATCATATTTCGGCTCCTACAATGAGCAGTTCTTC.

This clone has just one count. The genes are TRBV10-3 and TRBJ1-6; the match to TRBD1 covers 7 bases. V was pared by 10 bases and J by 5 bases, with 8 bases of the junction left unmatched. CDR3 length equals 14 residues. Germline V gene data show CDR1 as ENHRY and CDR2 as SYGVKD. CDR3 region: CATARDSNNSPLHF. For the CDR3, the DNA is TGTGCCACCGCGCGGGACAGTAATAATTCACCCCTCCACTTT.

The V and J genes are TRBV27 and TRBJ2-3, with TRBD2 identical over 7 bases. This CDR3 comprises 15 residues. Germline assignment: CDR1 MNHEY and CDR2 SMNVEV (reference sequence). Trimming removed 6 bases from V and 2 bases from J; junction bases left unmatched: 8. The CDR3 spells CASSWGGRVTDTQYF. As DNA, the CDR3 is TGTGCCAGCAGCTGGGGAGGGCGAGTCACAGATACGCAGTATTTT.

This rearrangement joins TRBV5-1 to TRBJ2-7; perhaps TRBD1 as D (6 bases). The V end was cut by 0 bases, the J end by 0 bases, with 19 bases between. Germline-derived CDR1 and CDR2 are SGHRS and YFSETQ. The CDR3 covers 18 residues. The CDR3 loop reads CASSLALNWGPISYEQYF. In DNA, the CDR3 is TGCGCCAGCAGCTTGGCCCTTAATTGGGGGCCGATCTCCTACGAGCAGTACTTC.

This clone came up once. This chain connects TRBV9 to TRBJ2-1; D gene ambiguous. The CDR3 runs 13 residues. Trimming cost V 4 bases and J 6 bases, with 11 bases left between them. The V gene's germline CDR1 is SGDLS and CDR2 YYNGEE. The CDR3 spells CASSPSNVNEQFF. In nucleotides, the CDR3 is TGTGCCAGCAGCCCTTCTAATGTCAATGAGCAGTTCTTC.

The V call is TRBV19, the J call TRBJ1-5, with D hard to call. The CDR3 runs 13 residues. With 1 base removed from V and 8 bases from J, the gap between germline ends came to 9 bases. Germline assignment: CDR1 LNHDA and CDR2 SQIVND (reference sequence). CDR3 bases: TGTGCCAGTAGTATAGGGTTAACGGAGCCCCAGCATTTT. Translation: CASSIGLTEPQHF.

This chain joins TRBV5-1 and TRBJ1-6; D is perhaps TRBD1 (6 bases). Trimming took 0 bases from V and 7 from J, leaving 11 bases between them. The CDR3 spans 15 residues. The germline CDR1 and CDR2 sequences are SGHRS and YFSETQ. CDR3 DNA sequence: TGCGCCAGCAGCTTGGAATATGGACAGAATTCACCCCTCCACTTT. This codes for CASSLEYGQNSPLHF.

This chain connects TRBV7-8 to TRBJ1-3; D call uncertain. This CDR3 comprises 15 residues. V was pared by 5 bases and J by 0 bases, with 11 bases between. CDR1 SGHVS and CDR2 FQNEAQ come from the germline V gene. In DNA, the CDR3 is TGTGCCAGCAGCCCCGAGCCGTACTCTGGAAACACCATATATTTT. This translates into CASSPEPYSGNTIYF.

This chain connects TRBV15 to TRBJ1-4, with TRBD1 matching 10 bases. Germline V gene lookup returns CDR1 LNHNV and CDR2 YYDKDF (reference sequence). V dropped 1 base and J dropped 7; count of bases not matched to a gene: 3. This CDR3 has 15 amino acids. CDR3 in amino acids: CATSRVGQGPEKLFF. The CDR3 DNA sequence: TGTGCCACCAGCAGAGTGGGACAGGGGCCTGAAAAACTGTTTTTT.

The chain uses TRBV18 and TRBJ1-4; no definite D call. Trimming left V 2 bases short and J 2 bases short, with 12 bases between. There are 16 residues in the CDR3. The germline CDR1 and CDR2 sequences are KGHSH and LQKENI. CDR3 coding DNA: TGTGCCAGCTCACCAGGGCTAGGGAGGACTAATGAAAAACTGTTTTTT. It is translated as CASSPGLGRTNEKLFF.

V usage is TRBV14 and J usage is TRBJ2-7; possible D gene TRBD1, 6 bases. This CDR3 is built from 12 residues. V gave up 6 bases and J gave up 3 bases, with 9 bases separating them. The germline CDR1 and CDR2 sequences are SGHDN and FVKESK. CDR3 loop: CASSLQGYEQYF. DNA of the CDR3: TGTGCCAGCAGTCTACAGGGCTACGAGCAGTACTTC.

This clone has a single count. The chain links TRBV5-6 to TRBJ2-7, with D possibly TRBD1 on 6 matching bases. The CDR3 length is 16 residues. Germline lookup yields CDR1 SGHDT and CDR2 YYEEEE. Trimming took 3 bases from V and 3 from J, leaving 19 bases between them. The CDR3 sequence: CASSSLQGSGNYEQYF. The CDR3 bases are TGTGCCAGCAGCTCCTTGCAGGGGTCAGGAAACTACGAGCAGTACTTC.

This sequence joins TRBV13 and TRBJ2-7, with a possible D match to TRBD1 (6 bases). V was clipped by 4 bases and J by 3 bases, with 10 bases between them. CDR3 size: 13 residues. Germline V gene data show CDR1 as PRHDT and CDR2 as FYEKMQ (reference sequence). As DNA, the CDR3 is TGTGCCAGCAGCTACGGCAGGGGCTACGAGCAGTACTTC. This sequence encodes CASSYGRGYEQYF.

This sequence joins TRBV7-9 and TRBJ1-2; 8 bases match TRBD1. The ends lost 4 bases at V and 6 bases at J; junction bases unmatched: 13. The length of the CDR3 is 16 residues. Looked up from germline, CDR1 is SEHNR and CDR2 is FQNEAQ (reference sequence). The CDR3 DNA sequence: TGTGCCAGCAGCTCTCATCAGGGGGCTTATAGAGATGGCTACACCTTC. This sequence encodes CASSSHQGAYRDGYTF.

CDR3: CASSSERDKYTGELFF. CDR3 DNA sequence: TGTGCCAGCAGCTCGGAGCGGGACAAATACACCGGGGAGCTGTTTTTT. The rearrangement uses TRBV11-2 and TRBJ2-2, with D tentatively TRBD2 (7 bases). The germline V gene has CDR1 SGHAT and CDR2 FQNNGV. The CDR3 covers 16 residues. V was cut by 4 bases and J by 3 bases, with 15 bases left in between.